Sequencing of this T cell receptor (beta chain) was carried out in a study of T cells in localized non-small cell lung cancer. Details on this clone: Its antigen is unknown.

Study-wide results and limits: Tumor trailed uninvolved adjacent lung in T cell clonality, which peaked there. The study detected a median around 61 of the top 100 tumor clones in adjacent lung.

The germline V gene has CDR1 SGDLS and CDR2 YYNGEE. The J segment lost 3 bases and the V segment lost 4 bases, leaving 10 bases of the junction unmatched. The length of the CDR3 is 17 residues. Sequencing was performed with immunoSEQ multiplex PCR; in TCRdb, only in-frame clones are kept and a portion is missing. The sample includes some 13,000 clones, around 83% of them seen just once. The rearrangement links TRBV9 to TRBJ1-1; 12 positions agree with TRBD1. The sample was peripheral blood, taken before any cancer treatment. This TCR derives from an older male donor with stage I lung adenocarcinoma. The CDR3 DNA is TGTGCCAGCAGCCCCCGGGACAGGGGGCAGTGGGACACTGAAGCTTTCTTT. As protein: CASSPRDRGQWDTEAFF.